This T cell receptor beta chain was recovered during a study of early T cells in non-severe SARS-CoV-2 infection. Study at large: The input, bulk RNA from unsorted whole blood, was sequenced, and chains were unpaired.

This clonotype was detected a few times. Its antigen is undetermined. This CDR3 contains 12 residues. The germline V gene has CDR1 SQVTM and CDR2 ANQGSEA. Deletions cut 6 bases from V and 6 bases from J, with 14 bases between. Unique molecular identifiers were attached to individual cDNA molecules. TCRdb re-derived calls from the 5' RACE reads in MiXCR, one entry per CDR3 protein. This table has roughly 60,000 distinct CDR3 sequences, 10% to 15% appearing once. Findings and limits, study-wide: The matching step, a VDJdb search, favored anti-spike CD8 responses and missed private and CD4 specificities.

J is TRBJ1-2 and V is TRBV29-1, with D unclear. The sequenced sample consisted of whole blood. The sequence came from an adult who was a healthcare worker with PCR-confirmed SARS-CoV-2 infection or an uninfected control (not recorded which). DNA for the CDR3: TGCAGCGTAGACCAGGAGTCTGATGGCTACACCTTC. Protein: CSVDQESDGYTF.